One sample yielded the 30 T cell receptor beta chains listed below, sequenced in a study of OX40 agonist ivuxolimab in advanced cancers. This table comes from immunoSEQ multiplex PCR, and its TCRdb copy is limited to in-frame clones, with some not included. This repertoire shows 40,000 to 50,000 clones, approximately 86% found once; its top ten account for 9% to 13%. Sequencing was performed on CD4+ or CD8+ T cells sorted from blood, taken in a trial of the OX40 agonist ivuxolimab. All receptors come from an adult with an advanced solid tumor such as melanoma, head and neck, liver or kidney cancer.

CDR3 nucleotides: TGTGCCAGCAGTTTAAAACAGATAAACACTGAAGCTTTCTTT. It is translated as CASSLKQINTEAFF. V gene TRBV27 combines with J gene TRBJ1-1, with D uncertain. The germline CDR1 and CDR2 sequences are MNHEY and SMNVEV (reference sequence). The CDR3 is 14 residues long. Between the trimmed V and J ends, which lost 2 bases and 2 bases, there was a span of 9 bases.

The V and J genes are TRBV5-5 and TRBJ2-7, with 8 nucleotides matching TRBD1. Trimming took 3 bases from V and 5 from J; bases not matched to a gene: 10. This CDR3 has 15 amino acids. Germline values: CDR1 SGHKS, CDR2 YYEKEE (reference sequence). The CDR3 sequence is CASSSPFTGGDEQYF. The CDR3, as DNA: TGTGCCAGCAGCTCCCCCTTTACAGGGGGTGACGAGCAGTACTTC. Together with reference TRBV5-5 and TRBJ2-7, the CDR3 gives the full variable domain: DAGVTQSPTHLIKTRGQQVTLRCSPISGHKSVSWYQQVLGQGPQFIFQYYEKEERGRGNFPDRFSARQFPNYSSELNVNALLLGDSALYLCASSSPFTGGDEQYFGPGTRLTVT.

The V call is TRBV4-3, the J call TRBJ2-7; 7 bases match TRBD2. Germline V gene data show CDR1 as LGHNA and CDR2 as YSLEER. J gave up 0 bases and V 0 bases, and 8 bases lay outside the gene matches. The CDR3 extends over 17 amino acids. The CDR3 region is CASSQEAWRGSSYEQYF. As DNA, the CDR3 is TGCGCCAGCAGCCAAGAAGCCTGGCGGGGGAGCTCCTACGAGCAGTACTTC.

This sequence joins TRBV7-6 and TRBJ2-7, with TRBD2 matching over 14 bases. Looked up from germline, CDR1 is SGHVS and CDR2 is FNYEAQ. CDR3 length equals 14 residues. Trimming cost V 5 bases and J 6 bases; bases outside gene matches: 3. CDR3 sequence (DNA): TGTGCCAGCAGCCCGGGACTAGCGGGAGTCGAGCAGTACTTC. Protein: CASSPGLAGVEQYF.

This chain joins TRBV7-3 and TRBJ2-5; D possibly uses TRBD1 or TRBD2 (6 bases each). V was pared by 4 bases and J by 6 bases, with 18 bases between. Looked up from germline, CDR1 is SGHTA and CDR2 is FQGTGA. This CDR3 is 15 amino acids long. The CDR3 DNA sequence: TGTGCCAGCAGCTCTGGAGGGGGGCTGGGAAAGACCCAGTACTTC. It codes for CASSSGGGLGKTQYF.

The chain recombines TRBV7-9 with TRBJ2-5, with 8 bases matching TRBD1. The CDR3 runs to 14 residues. Germline V gene data show CDR1 as SEHNR and CDR2 as FQNEAQ (reference sequence). J gave up 5 bases and V 3 bases, and 5 bases lay outside the gene matches. The CDR3 nucleotides are TGTGCCAGCAGCTTTGGAGGGACAGGCGAGACCCAGTACTTC. Amino acid sequence: CASSFGGTGETQYF.

The chain couples TRBV12-5 to TRBJ1-1, with a weak D call TRBD1 (5 bases). This CDR3 spans 14 amino acids. CDR1 is LGHNT, CDR2 FRNRAP, per germline. Trimming removed 6 bases from V and 3 bases from J, with 14 bases in between. The CDR3 is CASGVQGVYTEAFF. The CDR3 coding sequence is TGTGCTAGTGGGGTCCAGGGAGTGTACACTGAAGCTTTCTTT.

The genes are TRBV6-5 and TRBJ2-5; D is perhaps TRBD1 (7 bases). V lost 3 bases and J lost 5, with 13 bases in between. The germline CDR1 and CDR2 sequences are MNHEY and SVGAGI. This CDR3 region has 14 residues. The CDR3 DNA reads as TGTGCCAGCAGTTATGACAGGGCGGGGGAGACCCAGTACTTC. It specifies CASSYDRAGETQYF.

J is TRBJ1-5 and V is TRBV27; the D is unclear. Germline CDR1 MNHEY, CDR2 SMNVEV (reference sequence). V gave up 3 bases and J gave up 4 bases, with 13 bases separating them. The CDR3 runs 15 residues. This chain's CDR3 is CASSLGGVGNQPQHF. CDR3 DNA: TGTGCCAGCAGTTTGGGAGGAGTGGGGAATCAGCCCCAGCATTTT.

As regards this clone: Mismatch with germline at one junction end may stem from a read error. This sample includes further DNA sequences coding for the same CDR3. V is TRBV6-6 and J is TRBJ2-7, with 7 bases that match TRBD2. CDR1 and CDR2 (germline): MNHNY, SVGAGI (reference sequence). The CDR3 loop spans 13 amino acids. The DNA of the CDR3 is TGTGCCAGTAGTTATCGAGCGGGATACGAGCAGTACTTC. The encoded protein is CASSYRAGYEQYF.

The V gene is TRBV6-6, the J gene TRBJ1-1, with a weak D call TRBD1 (6 bases). Germline V gives CDR1 MNHNY, CDR2 SVGAGI (reference sequence). The germline V and J ends were trimmed by 2 bases and 7 bases, with 11 bases remaining between them. The CDR3 length is 13 residues. As DNA, the CDR3 is TGTGCCAGCAGTTACGGAGGGGGGAATGAAGCTTTCTTT. Encoded protein: CASSYGGGNEAFF.

CDR3: CASSQQRASVGEQYF. The CDR3 bases are TGTGCCAGCAGCCAACAGAGGGCTAGCGTGGGCGAGCAGTACTTC. The chain links TRBV11-2 to TRBJ2-5; D might be TRBD2 (6 bases). The last part of the DNA fits TRBJ2-7 better; the J call may be wrong. CDR1 SGHAT and CDR2 FQNNGV come from the germline V gene. This CDR3 spans 15 amino acids.

The chain joins TRBV7-8 to TRBJ1-1; 8 bases are shared with TRBD1. Germline V CDR1 and CDR2: SGHVS, FQNEAQ. Trimming at V came to 5 bases and at J to 8 bases, leaving 10 bases not matched to a gene. This CDR3 is built from 14 residues. Here the CDR3 DNA reads TGTGCCAGCAGCATAAGGACAGGGCCAATAGAAGCTTTCTTT. The encoded protein is CASSIRTGPIEAFF.

The chain is built from TRBV7-9 and TRBJ1-5, with 10 positions matching TRBD1. Looked up from germline, CDR1 is SEHNR and CDR2 is FQNEAQ (reference sequence). The CDR3 is 15 residues long. J lost 5 bases, V lost 5 bases, and 6 bases had no gene match. The CDR3, as DNA: TGTGCCAGCAGCCCGGGACAGGGGATCTATCAGCCCCAGCATTTT. This encodes CASSPGQGIYQPQHF.

V usage is TRBV29-1 and J usage is TRBJ2-1; D may match TRBD1 or TRBD2 (5 bases each). Germline CDR1 reads SQVTM; CDR2 reads ANQGSEA. Trimming removed 1 base from V and 0 bases from J, with 13 bases in between. The CDR3 contains 16 residues. The CDR3 is CSVEGSRGSSYNEQFF. The CDR3 DNA follows: TGCAGCGTTGAAGGGTCCCGGGGCAGCTCCTACAATGAGCAGTTCTTC.

The rearrangement links TRBV4-1 to TRBJ1-2; weak D call: TRBD1 (5 bases). CDR1 and CDR2 from the germline V gene are MGHRA and YSYEKL. CDR3 size: 13 residues. V shed 1 base and J shed 4 bases, with 7 bases lying between them. This CDR3 is CASSQVGGYGYTF. The CDR3 bases are TGCGCCAGCAGCCAAGTTGGGGGCTATGGCTACACCTTC.

The gene calls are TRBV7-9 and TRBJ2-1; 7 bases align to TRBD1. The CDR3 has 17 residues. Germline CDR1 SEHNR, CDR2 FQNEAQ (reference sequence). V dropped 5 bases and J dropped 0; count of bases not matched to a gene: 10. For the CDR3, the DNA is TGTGCCAGCAGCCTACAACCCCGGGACAGCTCCTACAATGAGCAGTTCTTC. Translated, it gives CASSLQPRDSSYNEQFF.

The rearrangement uses TRBV21-1 and TRBJ2-7; TRBD1, the table's D call, lacks a check against the DNA. TRBV21-1 is shown as a pseudogene. This CDR3 contains 16 residues. In DNA, the CDR3 is TGTGCCAGCACCGAACGCTTCGGGACAGATCGACACGAGCAGTACTTC. It yields the protein CASTERFGTDRHEQYF.

The rearrangement links TRBV5-4 to TRBJ1-1; D is undetermined. The CDR3 is 14 residues long. Trimming took 4 bases from V and 3 from J, leaving 13 bases between them. In germline, CDR1 is SGHNT, CDR2 YYREEE (reference sequence). CDR3 in amino acids: CASSLQVKDTEAFF. As DNA, the CDR3 is TGTGCCAGCAGCCTGCAGGTGAAGGACACTGAAGCTTTCTTT.

The genes are TRBV9 and TRBJ2-1; 13 bases fit TRBD2. Germline V CDR1 and CDR2: SGDLS, YYNGEE. Germline trimming cut 3 bases from V and 4 bases from J; bases unmatched to any gene: 19. There are 21 residues in the CDR3. For the CDR3, the DNA is TGTGCCAGCAGCGGCCTCTCTACCGGACTAGCGGGGGTGGGTTTTTACAATGAGCAGTTCTTC. This translates into CASSGLSTGLAGVGFYNEQFF. The full variable domain, its missing parts supplied by reference TRBV9 and TRBJ2-1, is DSGVTQTPKHLITATGQRVTLRCSPRSGDLSVYWYQQSLDQGLQFLIQYYNGEERAKGNILERFSAQQFPDLHSELNLSSLELGDSALYFCASSGLSTGLAGVGFYNEQFFGPGTRLTVL.

As DNA, the CDR3 is TGTGCCAGCAGTCCCGGGGGGCTAGCGAGAGAGACCCAGTACTTC. It is translated as CASSPGGLARETQYF. The chain carries TRBV28 and TRBJ2-5, with D possibly matching TRBD2 (7 bases). The V end lost 5 bases, the J end lost 4 bases, and 17 bases lay between the germline ends. CDR1 is MDHEN and CDR2 is SYDVKM in the germline V gene. The CDR3 extends over 15 amino acids.

This clone was observed a single time. The J gene is TRBJ2-1, the V gene TRBV7-2, with D tentatively TRBD1 (6 bases). The CDR3 has 15 amino acids. Germline V CDR1 and CDR2: SGHTA, FQGNSA. V was clipped by 4 bases and J by 9 bases, with 19 bases between them. The CDR3 protein is CASSSWDTPFGEQFF. CDR3 nucleotide sequence: TGTGCCAGCAGCTCTTGGGACACCCCTTTTGGTGAGCAGTTCTTC. The whole variable domain, remainder taken from reference TRBV7-2 and TRBJ2-1, is GAGVSQSPSNKVTEKGKDVELRCDPISGHTALYWYRQSLGQGLEFLIYFQGNSAPDKSGLPSDRFSAERTGGSVSTLTIQRTQQEDSAVYLCASSSWDTPFGEQFFGPGTRLTVL.

The chain uses TRBV6-1 and TRBJ2-7; tentatively, D is TRBD2 (6 bases). The CDR3 consists of 16 residues. Trimming took off 4 bases at V and 3 bases at J, with 19 bases between the two ends. Germline V lookup: CDR1 MNHNS, CDR2 SASEGT. CDR3 residues: CASSAPRAGGNYEQYF. DNA of the CDR3: TGTGCCAGCAGTGCCCCTCGTGCGGGCGGGAACTACGAGCAGTACTTC.

J is TRBJ2-3 and V is TRBV7-9; D may be TRBD2 (6 bases). Germline CDR1 is SEHNR and CDR2 is FQNEAQ (reference sequence). The germline V and J ends were trimmed by 3 bases and 6 bases, with 16 bases remaining between them. The CDR3 has 15 residues. The CDR3 region has the DNA TGTGCCAGCAGCTTTGCTAGCGCCCTAGCCGATACGCAGTATTTT. Its translation: CASSFASALADTQYF.

The chain recombines TRBV5-8 with TRBJ2-5; TRBD2 aligns across 9 bases. J gave up 4 bases and V 0 bases, and 10 bases lay outside the gene matches. The CDR3 consists of 17 residues. CDR1 SGHTS and CDR2 YDEGEE come from the germline V gene. CDR3 sequence (DNA): TGTGCCAGCAGCTTGGATGCTAGCGGGACTATGGGAGAGACCCAGTACTTC. Translated: CASSLDASGTMGETQYF.

The chain carries TRBV7-8 and TRBJ2-7; 11 bases agree with TRBD2. This CDR3 contains 14 residues. The germline V gene has CDR1 SGHVS and CDR2 FQNEAQ. J gave up 6 bases and V 6 bases, and 7 bases lay outside the gene matches. CDR3 sequence reads: CASRKTSGNGEQYF. For the CDR3, the DNA is TGTGCCAGCAGGAAGACTAGCGGGAACGGCGAGCAGTACTTC.

The chain joins TRBV7-9 to TRBJ1-1; possibly TRBD1 for D (5 bases). This CDR3 is 14 amino acids long. Germline V lookup: CDR1 SEHNR, CDR2 FQNEAQ (reference sequence). With 1 base removed from V and 1 base from J, the gap between germline ends came to 7 bases. CDR3 DNA sequence: TGTGCCAGCAGCTTAGTCAGGGAGAACACTGAAGCTTTCTTT. Translating it yields CASSLVRENTEAFF.

The chain carries TRBV9 and TRBJ1-1, with D possibly matching TRBD1 (6 bases). CDR3 size: 15 residues. The germline V gene has CDR1 SGDLS and CDR2 YYNGEE. Trimming took off 0 bases at V and 4 bases at J, with 13 bases between the two ends. This CDR3 reads CASSVGGGGVTEAFF. The CDR3 bases are TGTGCCAGCAGCGTAGGTGGTGGGGGCGTCACTGAAGCTTTCTTT.

This chain joins TRBV7-2 and TRBJ1-2; D is possibly TRBD1 (5 bases). Trimming shortened V by 2 bases and J by 5 bases, and 12 bases separated the two germline ends. CDR1 is SGHTA, CDR2 FQGNSA, per germline. The CDR3 loop spans 14 amino acids. Here the CDR3 reads CASSLYTGGYGYTF. The CDR3 region has the DNA TGTGCCAGCAGCTTATATACAGGAGGGTATGGCTACACCTTC.

The chain recombines TRBV2 with TRBJ1-1; no clear D. CDR1 SNHLY and CDR2 FYNNEI come from the germline V gene. V lost 9 bases, J lost 5 bases, and 10 bases lay in between. CDR3 length equals 11 residues. The CDR3 nucleotides are TGTGCCAGTGGCCGGAATACTGAAGCTTTCTTT. It translates to CASGRNTEAFF.